This T cell receptor (beta chain) is drawn from a study of blood T cells in healthy people across ages (dated by TCRdb to the mid-2010s). General notes on the study: In model experiments, template switching captured roughly one uniquely barcoded TCR beta cDNA molecule for every two T cells. To avoid experimental bias, donors of different ages were spread randomly across the sequencing lanes. Two additional independent replicas of 1 million unique cDNA reads from the same blood draw were analyzed for two donors (one aged 18 to 30 and one aged 80 or older). Using deep sequencing normalized with unique cDNA molecular identifiers, the study measured how TCR beta repertoire diversity changes with age. Four age groups were formed from the donors: young (average approximately 16 years), middle-aged (just under 40), aged (roughly 59) and long-lived (more than 75). Results and caveats for the whole study, not just this receptor: Bulk unsorted PBMC profiling prevented conclusive comparison of naive and antigen-experienced compartments. The percentage of naive T cells measured by flow cytometry correlated strongly with observed TCR beta diversity. Estimates of total diversity from one million sequenced T cells were regarded as lower bounds and underestimates. The long-lived group showed more naive CD4+ T cells, fewer expanded clones and increased TCR diversity than the aged group, suggesting age selection. Because donor CMV infection status was unknown, age-related changes in expanded clonotypes were potentially confounded. As age increased, observed TCR beta diversity per million T cells dropped in a roughly linear way, and a significant reduction was already evident by age 40.

The roughly 38 donors, aged 6 to 90 years, were systemically healthy Caucasian individuals from Russia. Each donor gave 8 to 10 milliliters of peripheral blood, collected into EDTA-treated Vacutainer tubes. Ficoll-Paque density-gradient centrifugation was used to isolate PBMCs, with at least 6 million obtained per sample. Trizol reagent was used to extract total RNA from PBMCs, with at least 6 micrograms per sample. The percentages of naive CD45RAhigh/CD27high T cells were determined by flow cytometry on a PBMC aliquot from every donor. The library was built by means of 5' RACE. Sequenced using an Illumina HiSeq 2500. A second about 7 to 11 cycle PCR used a sample-barcoded 5' primer and a J-beta primer mix. A template-switch 5' adaptor carrying 12 random nucleotides introduced a unique molecular identifier onto each TCR beta cDNA molecule. At least 2.5 million CDR3-containing paired-end reads were obtained from each sample. The Mint cDNA synthesis kit, primed by a TRBC-specific oligonucleotide, was used to synthesize first-strand cDNA from all RNA. After uracil-DNA glycosylase treatment, a first 18-cycle PCR used universal primers M1SS and BC2_uni_R on all cDNA. The authors' pipeline ran thus. Normalization of each sample was performed by random selection of 1 million high-quality reads, each carrying a distinct molecular identifier. Instead of being binned into consensus sequences, reads that shared molecular identifiers were thrown out. MiTCR, run with a Q25 quality threshold and the strictest error-elimination algorithm, handled CDR3 identification, clonotype clustering and error correction. A nonparametric unseen species model with Euler transformation was used to estimate lower-bound total TCR beta diversity. TCRdb reprocessed the public reads (quality trimming at Q25 with fastp, clone calling with MiXCR) and kept in-frame beta chains. Rows matching on CDR3 protein sequence are summarized as one entry with the most common DNA and genes. These V and J calls are TCRdb output, not the study's own analysis. Within this sample are fewer than 800,000 distinct CDR3 sequences, with 49% of them counted one time only. Under 35% of the sample is in the top ten clones.

V lost 4 bases and J lost 0 bases; the stretch between them is 9 bases long. The germline V gene provides CDR1 ENHRY and CDR2 SYGVKD. The CDR3 contains 14 residues, cysteine and phenylalanine counted. Of all the DNA, just the CDR3 is kept, 42 bases in frame from base 1. Concerning this clonotype itself: What antigen it recognizes has not been identified. No much larger clonotype is one base removed from it; base qualities were not supplied.

The TCR was taken from a woman between 55 and 75 years old in good health. The source material was blood. Here the chain combines TRBV10-3 and TRBJ2-5; the D gene is possibly TRBD1, with 5 bases matching. Read as DNA, the sequence is TGTGCCATCAGTGGGGGCGGATACCAAGAGACCCAGTACTTC. This gives the protein CAISGGGYQETQYF.